This TCR beta chain was sequenced for a study of blood T cell repertoires in COVID-19. In the study overall: Spain, Italy and the United States supplied samples that represented acute and convalescent COVID-19. The cDNA or gDNA used as material had been derived from T cells, B-cell-depleted T cells, or PBMCs.

CDR1 and CDR2 from the germline V gene are LNHDA and SQIVND (reference sequence). This CDR3 is 17 amino acids long. The ends were cut back, 7 bases at V and 3 bases at J, with 24 bases in the middle. This clone is a singleton in its sample. Original methodology: The assay estimated nucleated cells by amplifying reference gene primers. The method was immunoSEQ multiplex PCR; TCRdb's version includes in-frame clones alone and lacks a portion of them. The D gene and trimming were derived from the DNA, and the V and J assignments and clone size from that table. This sample yields some 110,000 clones, of which around 80% are seen a single time; roughly 5.6% belongs to the top ten.

The sequence was collected from a man aged 65 to 85 with acute or convalescent COVID-19. The source material was peripheral blood. V usage is TRBV19 and J usage is TRBJ1-1; D uncertain. CDR3 region: CASKTSDWGFGHTEAFF. The CDR3 DNA follows: TGTGCCAGTAAGACTAGTGACTGGGGTTTTGGTCACACTGAAGCTTTCTTT.